This record looks at one TCR beta chain sequence and its context. Antigen unknown. The germline gene is not matched at one end of the junction; a read error may be the cause. The study, taken as a whole, reports: The TCR gene usage of tumor memory CD4+ T cells clustered together with blood and lymph node memory CD4+ cells and with lymph node naive CD4+ cells.

TCRdb itself ran the 5' RACE reads through MiXCR, one entry per CDR3 protein. The table lists about 61,000 distinct CDR3 sequences, about 31% of them singletons. Input material: tumor-infiltrating naive CD4+ T cells sorted from the breast tumor. Sample subset: naive CD4+ T cells, CD4+CD45RA+CD25-. The clonotype originates from a female donor with breast cancer.

CDR3 region: CASSLAGTGRFNQPQHF. The CDR3 DNA reads TGCGCCAGCAGTTTAGCCGGGACAGGGAGATTCAATCAGCCCCAGCATTTT. The V and J genes are TRBV12-3 or TRBV12-4 and TRBJ1-5; TRBD1 matches 9 bases. The CDR3 runs to 17 residues.